This is a list of T cell receptor beta chains from one sample in a study of OX40 agonist ivuxolimab in advanced cancers. Using immunoSEQ multiplex PCR, the repertoire was profiled, and TCRdb retains in-frame clones only, with some absent. Of roughly 43,000 clones listed, more than 85% were seen once; the top ten hold roughly 5%. This specimen was CD4+ or CD8+ T cells sorted from blood, taken in a trial of the OX40 agonist ivuxolimab. The receptors shown here come from an adult with an advanced solid tumor such as melanoma, head and neck, liver or kidney cancer. Both conserved end residues are part of each CDR3. The D gene is left open where the match is weak. Size values are once, few and many counts, or a class for expanded clones, and some rows have none.

DNA: TGCGCCAGCAGCTTTGGGACCGCCACTGAAGCTTTCTTT; CDR3: CASSFGTATEAFF; V: TRBV5-1; J: TRBJ1-1; D: NA; size: NA
DNA: TGTGCCAGCAGCTTAGGGGGCCAGGGGGCAGACACTGAAGCTTTCTTT; CDR3: CASSLGGQGADTEAFF; V: TRBV7-9; J: TRBJ1-1; D: TRBD1; size: NA
DNA: TGTGCCAGTAGCTCACGAGGACAGGGGGACACCGGGGAGCTGTTTTTT; CDR3: CASSSRGQGDTGELFF; V: TRBV19; J: TRBJ2-2; D: TRBD1; size: NA
DNA: TGTGCCAGCAGCACGGAAAGGCCGGGACAGTTAACAGTGAGCTCCTACAATGAGCAGTTCTTC; CDR3: CASSTERPGQLTVSSYNEQFF; V: TRBV9; J: TRBJ2-1; D: TRBD1; size: once
DNA: TGCGCCAGCAGCAGTCTAGCGGGGGGCGAGCAGTACTTC; CDR3: CASSSLAGGEQYF; V: TRBV4-3; J: TRBJ2-7; D: TRBD2; size: NA
DNA: TGTGCCAGCAGTTACTCGATGCGAAGCTCCTACAATGAGCAGTTCTTC; CDR3: CASSYSMRSSYNEQFF; V: TRBV6-5; J: TRBJ2-1; D: NA; size: NA
DNA: TGTGCCTGGAGTGTACGGGAGACCCTCTACGAGCAGTACTTC; CDR3: CAWSVRETLYEQYF; V: TRBV30; J: TRBJ2-7; D: NA; size: NA
DNA: TGTGCCAGCACCTTAGGAGCATTTGAGCAGTTCTTC; CDR3: CASTLGAFEQFF; V: TRBV7-9; J: TRBJ2-1; D: NA; size: NA
DNA: TGCGCCAGCAGCTCCGATCCGGGACCGAAAAGCTCTGGGGCCAACGTCCTGACTTTC; CDR3: CASSSDPGPKSSGANVLTF; V: TRBV5-1; J: TRBJ2-6; D: NA; size: NA
DNA: TGTGCCAGCAGCTTAGGGGACTTGGGACAGTTAAGAGGAAACACCATATATTTT; CDR3: CASSLGDLGQLRGNTIYF; V: TRBV7-9; J: TRBJ1-3; D: TRBD1; size: NA
DNA: TGTGCCAGCAGCCCCGGGGACAGCACCTACGAGCAGTACTTC; CDR3: CASSPGDSTYEQYF; V: TRBV25-1; J: TRBJ2-7; D: TRBD1; size: NA
DNA: TGCGCCAGCACCCCGGGCCGGACAGGGAGCACAGATACGCAGTATTTT; CDR3: CASTPGRTGSTDTQYF; V: TRBV4-1; J: TRBJ2-3; D: TRBD1; size: NA
DNA: TGTGCCAGCTCCTTCAGGGGGAGAGACTGGGGGGAGACCCAGTACTTC; CDR3: CASSFRGRDWGETQYF; V: TRBV25-1; J: TRBJ2-5; D: TRBD1; size: NA
DNA: TGTGCTAGCACCTTCAGTCCCGGGACTAAAGAGACCCAGTACTTC; CDR3: CASTFSPGTKETQYF; V: TRBV7-7; J: TRBJ2-5; D: TRBD2; size: NA
DNA: TGTGCCAGCAGTTTTACTGACAGGGATGGCTACACCTTC; CDR3: CASSFTDRDGYTF; V: TRBV6-6; J: TRBJ1-2; D: TRBD1; size: NA
DNA: TGTGCCAGCAGCGTAGCCCCCCCTCGGGGGAGTGAGCAGTTCTTC; CDR3: CASSVAPPRGSEQFF; V: TRBV9; J: TRBJ2-1; D: NA; size: NA
DNA: TGCGCCAGCAGCCAAGTTAGGGTCAGTCAGCCCCAGCATTTT; CDR3: CASSQVRVSQPQHF; V: TRBV4-1; J: TRBJ1-5; D: NA; size: NA
DNA: TGTGCCAGCAGTTCCTACCAGGGGGTGTCGCTTTTATTCTATGGCTACACCTTC; CDR3: CASSSYQGVSLLFYGYTF; V: TRBV28; J: TRBJ1-2; D: TRBD1; size: NA
DNA: TGTGCCAGCCTGTACAATGAGCAGTTCTTC; CDR3: CASLYNEQFF; V: TRBV6-1; J: TRBJ2-1; D: NA; size: NA
DNA: TGTGCCATCACTGGACGCTACAATGAGCAGTTCTTC; CDR3: CAITGRYNEQFF; V: TRBV6-6; J: TRBJ2-1; D: NA; size: NA
DNA: TGTGCCAGCAGCTTCGGGGACGGTAGTCAGCCCCAGCATTTT; CDR3: CASSFGDGSQPQHF; V: TRBV7-6; J: TRBJ1-5; D: NA; size: NA
DNA: TGTGCCAGCAGTTACTCGAAGGGGCACAGGGCATACGAGCAGTACTTC; CDR3: CASSYSKGHRAYEQYF; V: TRBV6-5; J: TRBJ2-7; D: NA; size: once
DNA: TGCGCCAGCAGCCAAGAGGAGATATGGGGGGAGCAGTACTTC; CDR3: CASSQEEIWGEQYF; V: TRBV4-1; J: TRBJ2-7; D: NA; size: once
DNA: TGTGCCAGCAGTTGGATGACAGGGTCGGAGACCCAGTACTTC; CDR3: CASSWMTGSETQYF; V: TRBV27; J: TRBJ2-5; D: TRBD1; size: NA
DNA: TGTGCTAGCAGCGCTAGTACAGGGGGCAGCTACAATGAGCAGTTCTTC; CDR3: CASSASTGGSYNEQFF; V: TRBV7-7; J: TRBJ2-1; D: TRBD1; size: NA
DNA: TGTGCCAGCAGCTTAGAGGCAAGGAATGAGCAGTTCTTC; CDR3: CASSLEARNEQFF; V: TRBV7-2; J: TRBJ2-1; D: NA; size: NA
DNA: TGCGCCAGCAGCCCCAGGGAATGGGCCACAGATACGCAGTATTTT; CDR3: CASSPREWATDTQYF; V: TRBV4-1; J: TRBJ2-3; D: NA; size: NA
DNA: TGTGCCAGCTTCTCCCGGGACTCGAAAGAGACCCAGTACTTC; CDR3: CASFSRDSKETQYF; V: TRBV18; J: TRBJ2-5; D: NA; size: NA
DNA: TGTGCCAGCAGCCCGGGGCCGGGGCTCTACAATGAGCAGTTCTTC; CDR3: CASSPGPGLYNEQFF; V: TRBV5-6; J: TRBJ2-1; D: NA; size: NA
DNA: TGTGCCAGTAGTTCTTACAGGCTCGGAGATGAGGATACGCAGTATTTT; CDR3: CASSSYRLGDEDTQYF; V: TRBV19; J: TRBJ2-3; D: NA; size: NA
DNA: TGTGCCAGCAGTTACACCGGGGAGCTGTTTTTT; CDR3: CASSYTGELFF; V: TRBV7-3; J: TRBJ2-2; D: NA; size: NA
DNA: TGTGCCAGCAGCCTCGACAGGGTCTGGCAGCCCCAGCATTTT; CDR3: CASSLDRVWQPQHF; V: TRBV6-6; J: TRBJ1-5; D: TRBD1; size: NA
DNA: TGCGCCAGCAGCCCTGACACCACCCCTGGCACAGATACGCAGTATTTT; CDR3: CASSPDTTPGTDTQYF; V: TRBV5-1; J: TRBJ2-3; D: NA; size: NA
DNA: TGTGCCAGCAGTTGGACCGGTAACTACGAGCAGTACTTC; CDR3: CASSWTGNYEQYF; V: TRBV2; J: TRBJ2-7; D: NA; size: NA
DNA: TGCGCCAGCAGCCAAGTGGTTCGGACCGGGGAGCTGTTTTTT; CDR3: CASSQVVRTGELFF; V: TRBV4-1; J: TRBJ2-2; D: NA; size: NA
DNA: TGTGCCTGGAGTGTACAACTACACAATGAGCAGTTCTTC; CDR3: CAWSVQLHNEQFF; V: TRBV30; J: TRBJ2-1; D: NA; size: once
DNA: TGTGCCAGTAGTATAGACGGACAGGGGTCCTACAATGAGCAGTTCTTC; CDR3: CASSIDGQGSYNEQFF; V: TRBV19; J: TRBJ2-1; D: TRBD1; size: NA
DNA: TGTGCCAGCAGCATGGTCGATACAGGGGGCCCCTACGAGCAGTACTTC; CDR3: CASSMVDTGGPYEQYF; V: TRBV5-5; J: TRBJ2-7; D: TRBD1; size: NA
DNA: TGTGCCAGCAGCTCCTCCTTCACAGGGCGACGGGGTCAGCCCCAGCATTTT; CDR3: CASSSSFTGRRGQPQHF; V: TRBV5-6; J: TRBJ1-5; D: NA; size: NA
DNA: TGTGCCAGCAGCTTAGTCCCCTACGAGCAGTACTTC; CDR3: CASSLVPYEQYF; V: TRBV7-8; J: TRBJ2-7; D: NA; size: NA
DNA: TGCGCCAGTAGACAGGGTTCGGGCTATGGCTACACCTTC; CDR3: CASRQGSGYGYTF; V: TRBV10-2; J: TRBJ1-2; D: TRBD1; size: NA
DNA: TGTGCCAGCAGCTGGGGAGAGACCCAGTACTTC; CDR3: CASSWGETQYF; V: TRBV5-6; J: TRBJ2-5; D: NA; size: once
DNA: TGTGCCAGCAGCTCCAATGGGCTATTTAACACCGGGGAGCTGTTTTTT; CDR3: CASSSNGLFNTGELFF; V: TRBV7-9; J: TRBJ2-2; D: NA; size: NA
DNA: TGTGCCAGCGTGGGGGGACAAGCTAATGAAAAACTGTTTTTT; CDR3: CASVGGQANEKLFF; V: TRBV2; J: TRBJ1-4; D: NA; size: NA
DNA: TGTGCCAGCAGCTGGGGGACAGCTGAAGCTTTCTTT; CDR3: CASSWGTAEAFF; V: TRBV5-4; J: TRBJ1-1; D: TRBD1; size: NA
DNA: TGTGCCAGCAGTCACCCGACGGGGTTTAATCAGCCCCAGCATTTT; CDR3: CASSHPTGFNQPQHF; V: TRBV14; J: TRBJ1-5; D: NA; size: NA
DNA: TGTGCCAGCAGCGCCGGGACTAGCGGGGGTTCCTACAATGAGCAGTTCTTC; CDR3: CASSAGTSGGSYNEQFF; V: TRBV11-3; J: TRBJ2-1; D: TRBD2; size: NA
DNA: TGTGCCAGCACCTCGACAGGAGAAGGCTCCGAGCAGTACTTC; CDR3: CASTSTGEGSEQYF; V: TRBV5-4; J: TRBJ2-7; D: NA; size: NA
DNA: TGCGCCAGCAGCCCGGGGGCGGGAACCTACAATGAGCAGTTCTTC; CDR3: CASSPGAGTYNEQFF; V: TRBV4-1; J: TRBJ2-1; D: NA; size: NA
DNA: TGTGCCAGCTCATACCGACCCCTAAACACTGAAGCTTTCTTT; CDR3: CASSYRPLNTEAFF; V: TRBV28; J: TRBJ1-1; D: NA; size: NA